The 6 T cell receptor beta chains presented below share a single source sample, sequenced in a study of neurological immune-mediated disorders. Time point: longitudinal time-point 1 (baseline). TCRdb analysed the 5' RACE reads with MiXCR anew, one entry per CDR3 protein. This table holds more than 70,000 distinct CDR3 sequences, roughly 10% found once. The sequenced sample consisted of PBMCs. The receptors come from a young man in good health.

CDR3 sequence reads: CASSFRLGYTF. DNA of the CDR3: TGTGCCAGCAGTTTTCGACTGGGCTACACCTTC. The gene calls are TRBV28 and TRBJ1-2; no clear D gene. Germline CDR1 reads MDHEN; CDR2 reads SYDVKM. V was cut by 3 bases and J by 8 bases, with 7 bases left in between. This CDR3 comprises 11 residues.

This clonotype has just a few counts. The rearrangement uses TRBV5-1 and TRBJ1-2, with 11 bases lining up with TRBD1. The CDR3 sequence is 14 residues long. V lost 4 bases, J lost 8 bases, and 7 bases stayed unmatched. Germline loops: CDR1 SGHRS, CDR2 YFSETQ. The CDR3 is CASSRGQGEDGYTF. In DNA form, the CDR3 reads TGCGCCAGCAGCCGGGGACAGGGGGAGGACGGCTACACCTTC. The whole variable domain, filled in from reference TRBV5-1 and TRBJ1-2, reads KAGVTQTPRYLIKTRGQQVTLSCSPISGHRSVSWYQQTPGQGLQFLFEYFSETQRNKGNFPGRFSGRQFSNSRSEMNVSTLELGDSALYLCASSRGQGEDGYTFGSGTRLTVV.

This clonotype was counted many times. V is TRBV4-2 and J is TRBJ2-1; 15 nucleotides agree with TRBD2. CDR3 length equals 16 residues. CDR1 is LGHNA and CDR2 is YNFKEQ in the germline V gene. The V segment lost 3 bases and the J segment 7 bases; nucleotides outside the gene matches: 4. The CDR3 DNA sequence: TGTGCCAGCAGCCATGGACTAGCGGGAGGGCCGAATGAGCAGTTCTTC. Translation: CASSHGLAGGPNEQFF.

There are many counts of this clonotype. V and J are TRBV5-1 and TRBJ1-1, with D possibly matching TRBD1 (6 bases). Trimming removed 0 bases from V and 5 bases from J, with 14 bases in between. The CDR3 length is 15 residues. Per the germline V gene, CDR1 is SGHRS and CDR2 is YFSETQ. CDR3 loop: CASSLDRALVTEAFF. The CDR3 coding sequence is TGCGCCAGCAGCTTGGACAGGGCGTTGGTGACTGAAGCTTTCTTT.

This clonotype occurred many times. The chain carries TRBV20-1 and TRBJ2-7, with D maybe TRBD2 (5 bases). Trimming shortened V by 1 base and J by 5 bases, and 24 bases separated the two germline ends. This CDR3 is 17 amino acids long. Germline assignment: CDR1 DFQATT and CDR2 SNEGSKA (reference sequence). The CDR3 loop is CSARVPSFGRGFDEQYF. The CDR3 DNA reads as TGCAGTGCTAGAGTCCCCAGCTTTGGTCGGGGATTCGACGAGCAGTACTTC.

On this clonotype itself: This may come from a read error, since a much larger clone is one base off. The gene calls are TRBV28 and TRBJ2-1; 11 positions match TRBD2. Germline values: CDR1 MDHEN, CDR2 SYDVKM. J lost 13 bases, V lost 2 bases, and 13 bases had no gene match. This CDR3 is 16 amino acids long. For the CDR3, the DNA is TGTGCCAGCAGTTTACTCGGGACTAGCGGTTCTCTTGATCAGTTCTTC. The encoded protein is CASSLLGTSGSLDQFF.